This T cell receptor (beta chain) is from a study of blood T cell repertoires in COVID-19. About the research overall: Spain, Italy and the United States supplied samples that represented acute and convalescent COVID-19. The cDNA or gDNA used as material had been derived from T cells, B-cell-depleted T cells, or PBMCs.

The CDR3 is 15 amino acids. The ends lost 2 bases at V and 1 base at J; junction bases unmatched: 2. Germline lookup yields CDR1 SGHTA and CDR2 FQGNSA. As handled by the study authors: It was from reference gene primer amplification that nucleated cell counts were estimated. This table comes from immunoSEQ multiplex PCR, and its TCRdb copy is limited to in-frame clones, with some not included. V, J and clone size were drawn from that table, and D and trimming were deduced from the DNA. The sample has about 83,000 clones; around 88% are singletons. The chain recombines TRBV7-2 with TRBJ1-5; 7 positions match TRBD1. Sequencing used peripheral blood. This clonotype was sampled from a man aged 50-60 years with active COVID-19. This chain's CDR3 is CASSLLGQSNQPQHF. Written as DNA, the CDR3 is TGTGCCAGCAGCTTACTGGGACAGAGCAATCAGCCCCAGCATTTT. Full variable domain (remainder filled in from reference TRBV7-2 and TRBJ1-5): GAGVSQSPSNKVTEKGKDVELRCDPISGHTALYWYRQSLGQGLEFLIYFQGNSAPDKSGLPSDRFSAERTGGSVSTLTIQRTQQEDSAVYLCASSLLGQSNQPQHFGDGTRLSIL.